A selection of T cell receptor beta chains follows, all from one sample in a study of metastatic and nonmetastatic thyroid tumors. Using MiXCR, TCRdb reanalyzed the PCR reads. The sample gives around 16,000 clones, 15% to 18% of which show up once; about 18% is in the top ten. The sample was blood. The receptors were sampled from a female donor with papillary thyroid cancer or a benign thyroid nodule (not recorded which). Some clones in this sample may be carry-over from other donors' samples. Both conserved end residues are part of each CDR3. D genes are given only for firm matches. Clone size appears in some rows only: once, few, many, or a class for an expanded clone.

>TRBJ2-1|few|TRBV12-3/TRBV12-4|.
CASSPAGWQFF
TGTGCCAGCAGTCCTGCAGGGTGGCAGTTCTTC
>TRBJ2-2|many|TRBV9|TRBD2
CASSSGLAEAGELFF
TGTGCCAGCAGCTCGGGACTAGCGGAGGCCGGGGAGCTGTTTTTT
>TRBJ2-3|.|TRBV11-2|.
CASSWKGRDADTQYF
TGTGCCAGCAGCTGGAAGGGGCGGGATGCAGATACGCAGTATTTT
>TRBJ2-3|many|TRBV20-1|.
CSARDKSATDTQYF
TGCAGTGCTAGAGATAAAAGCGCCACAGATACGCAGTATTTT
>TRBJ1-2|medium-sized|TRBV6-2/TRBV6-3|TRBD1
CASRPGTGSGYTF
TGTGCCAGCAGACCCGGGACAGGGTCCGGCTACACCTTC
>TRBJ2-7|.|TRBV12-3/TRBV12-4|.
CASSLRDPYEQYF
TGTGCCAGCAGCTTACGTGACCCCTACGAGCAGTACTTC
>TRBJ2-1|many|TRBV18|.
CASSPLLEGASHEQFF
TGTGCCAGCTCACCTTTGTTGGAGGGGGCATCACATGAGCAGTTCTTC
>TRBJ1-5|many|TRBV5-4|TRBD1
CASSRQGANQPQHF
TGTGCCAGCAGCCGGCAGGGGGCAAATCAGCCCCAGCATTTT
>TRBJ2-7|medium-sized|TRBV6-1|.
CASSEALWVSYEQYF
TGTGCCAGCAGTGAAGCGCTTTGGGTTTCCTACGAGCAGTACTTC
>TRBJ1-5|many|TRBV15|TRBD1
CATSGRDRGRQPQHF
TGTGCCACCAGCGGCCGGGACAGGGGGAGGCAGCCCCAGCATTTT
>TRBJ2-7|.|TRBV6-1|TRBD1
CASRTGTGLSYEQYF
TGTGCCAGCAGAACCGGGACAGGCCTCTCCTACGAGCAGTACTTC
>TRBJ2-1|many|TRBV5-6|.
CASSPIPGTYNEQFF
TGTGCCAGCAGCCCCATACCCGGGACCTACAATGAGCAGTTCTTC
>TRBJ2-2|many|TRBV7-9|.
CASSPRGGNTGELFF
TGTGCCAGCAGCCCAAGGGGGGGGAACACCGGGGAGCTGTTTTTT
>TRBJ2-5|.|TRBV6-1|TRBD2
CDSSLGAGVETQYF
TGTGACAGCAGTCTGGGAGCGGGAGTTGAGACCCAGTACTTC
>TRBJ2-7|medium-sized|TRBV25-1|TRBD1
CARWTGSSYEQYF
TGTGCCAGGTGGACAGGGAGCTCCTACGAGCAGTACTTC
>TRBJ1-1|many|TRBV20-1|.
CSVLYLLGKTEAFF
TGCAGTGTCCTCTACCTGCTGGGGAAGACTGAAGCTTTCTTT
>TRBJ2-7|many|TRBV5-1|TRBD1
CASSLSSPRTGSSYEQYF
TGCGCCAGCAGCTTGTCCTCACCTCGGACAGGGAGCTCCTACGAGCAGTACTTC
>TRBJ2-7|many|TRBV19|.
CASSIQGPPHEQYF
TGTGCCAGTAGTATCCAGGGACCTCCCCACGAGCAGTACTTC
>TRBJ2-7|many|TRBV29-1|.
CSVSTSGPRFYEQYF
TGCAGCGTCTCAACCAGCGGGCCGAGATTTTACGAGCAGTACTTC
>TRBJ1-5|medium-sized|TRBV6-1|TRBD1
CASSRQGVGNQPQHF
TGTGCCAGCAGTCGACAGGGGGTTGGCAATCAGCCCCAGCATTTT
>TRBJ1-2|.|TRBV12-5|.
CASGWGLRGAYGYTF
TGTGCTAGTGGTTGGGGTTTGCGGGGGGCCTATGGCTACACCTTC
>TRBJ1-6|.|TRBV30|.
CAWSQDSSYNSPLHF
TGTGCCTGGAGCCAGGACAGCTCCTATAATTCACCCCTCCACTTT
>TRBJ1-2|many|TRBV5-1|.
CASSLGGDGYTF
TGCGCCAGCAGCTTGGGAGGGGACGGCTACACCTTC
>TRBJ2-3|many|TRBV19|TRBD2
CASNRGLAGGSSDTQYF
TGTGCCAGTAACCGGGGACTAGCGGGAGGGAGCTCAGATACGCAGTATTTT
>TRBJ1-5|medium-sized|TRBV28|.
CASREGGDQPQHF
TGTGCCAGCAGGGAGGGCGGGGATCAGCCCCAGCATTTT
>TRBJ2-5|medium-sized|TRBV6-1|TRBD2
CASSRGAGVETQYF
TGTGCCAGCAGTCGGGGAGCGGGAGTTGAGACCCAGTACTTC
>TRBJ1-5|few|TRBV28|.
CASSLRGGSNQPQHF
TGTGCCAGCAGTTTGCGGGGGGGCAGCAATCAGCCCCAGCATTTT
>TRBJ1-2|few|TRBV12-3/TRBV12-4|.
CASSFGEQGYGYTF
TGTGCCAGCAGTTTCGGGGAGCAGGGATATGGCTACACCTTC
>TRBJ1-4|many|TRBV2|TRBD1
CASRGQGATNEKLFF
TGTGCCAGCAGGGGACAGGGGGCAACTAATGAAAAACTGTTTTTT
>TRBJ1-4|many|TRBV2|.
CASSELWEKLFF
TGTGCCAGCAGTGAATTGTGGGAAAAACTGTTTTTT
>TRBJ2-1|many|TRBV27|.
CASSHPREMSNEQFF
TGTGCCAGCAGTCATCCGAGGGAAATGAGCAATGAGCAGTTCTTC
>TRBJ1-1|.|TRBV18|.
CASSPMGGNTEAFF
TGTGCCAGCTCCCCGATGGGGGGTAACACTGAAGCTTTCTTT
>TRBJ1-6|.|TRBV12-3/TRBV12-4|TRBD1
CASSLNTGGSSPLHF
TGTGCCAGCAGTTTAAATACAGGGGGAAGCTCACCCCTCCACTTT
>TRBJ1-2|few|TRBV15|TRBD1
CATTDRGYLGANYGYTF
TGTGCTACCACCGACAGGGGCTACCTAGGAGCTAACTATGGCTACACCTTC
>TRBJ1-3|.|TRBV30|.
CALSLVRNTIYF
TGTGCCCTTAGTTTGGTCCGAAACACCATATATTTT
>TRBJ1-3|many|TRBV30|.
CAWRGFGNTIYF
TGTGCCTGGAGGGGGTTCGGAAACACCATATATTTT
>TRBJ2-5|.|TRBV5-1|.
CASTRGIQETQYF
TGCGCCAGTACACGGGGCATCCAAGAGACCCAGTACTTC
>TRBJ1-1|many|TRBV6-1|.
CASSDRGVNTEAFF
TGTGCCAGCAGTGATAGGGGCGTTAACACTGAAGCTTTCTTT
>TRBJ1-5|many|TRBV7-2|.
CASSLAGSGNQPQHF
TGTGCCAGCAGCTTAGCAGGGTCGGGCAATCAGCCCCAGCATTTT
>TRBJ1-5|.|TRBV20-1|.
CSARDRGRQRDHQPQHF
TGCAGTGCTAGAGATCGAGGGAGGCAACGGGATCATCAGCCCCAGCATTTT
>TRBJ2-7|once|TRBV18|TRBD2
CASSPVAGGPSSYEQYF
TGTGCCAGCTCACCCGTAGCGGGAGGGCCAAGCTCCTACGAGCAGTACTTC
>TRBJ2-2|medium-sized|TRBV2|.
CASSDRGAGELFF
TGTGCCAGCAGTGATAGAGGGGCCGGGGAGCTGTTTTTT
>TRBJ2-7|medium-sized|TRBV19|TRBD1
CASSTGTGGYEQYF
TGTGCCAGTAGTACCGGGACAGGGGGCTACGAGCAGTACTTC
>TRBJ2-7|.|TRBV12-3/TRBV12-4|TRBD2
CASTLSWTSGSYEQYF
TGTGCCAGCACCCTCTCTTGGACTAGCGGCTCCTACGAGCAGTACTTC
>TRBJ2-3|medium-sized|TRBV6-2/TRBV6-3|TRBD2
CASRRGGGSTQYF
TGTGCCAGCAGGCGGGGGGGTGGAAGTACGCAGTATTTT
>TRBJ1-1|medium-sized|TRBV12-3/TRBV12-4|.
CASSLAGRENTEAFF
TGTGCCAGCAGTTTAGCGGGACGGGAGAACACTGAAGCTTTCTTT
>TRBJ2-1|many|TRBV5-1|.
CASSQEGGYNEQFF
TGCGCCAGCAGTCAGGAGGGTGGATACAATGAGCAGTTCTTC
>TRBJ1-5|many|TRBV15|.
CATSRAGGLNQPQHF
TGTGCCACCAGCAGAGCGGGGGGCCTAAATCAGCCCCAGCATTTT
>TRBJ2-6|many|TRBV30|.
CAWSVGSGANVLTF
TGTGCCTGGAGTGTGGGCTCTGGGGCCAACGTCCTGACTTTC
>TRBJ2-5|few|TRBV20-1|.
CSARDLRGVQETQYF
TGCAGTGCTAGAGATCTGAGGGGGGTCCAAGAGACCCAGTACTTC
>TRBJ1-2|medium-sized|TRBV12-3/TRBV12-4|.
CASTSSSYGYTF
TGTGCCAGTACGTCGTCCTCCTATGGCTACACCTTC
>TRBJ1-6|medium-sized|TRBV28|.
CASSLTDGRGPSPLHF
TGTGCCAGCAGTTTAACGGACGGCAGGGGACCCTCACCCCTCCACTTT
>TRBJ2-7|many|TRBV20-1|.
CSARDFPPKDYEQYF
TGCAGTGCTAGAGATTTCCCCCCCAAGGACTACGAGCAGTACTTC
>TRBJ2-7|many|TRBV9|TRBD2
CASSRVAGVSYEQYF
TGTGCCAGCAGCCGAGTAGCGGGAGTGTCCTACGAGCAGTACTTC
>TRBJ2-3|medium-sized|TRBV6-1|.
CASTYPGTDTQYF
TGTGCCAGCACCTACCCAGGGACAGATACGCAGTATTTT
>TRBJ1-6|few|TRBV15|.
CATSSNSPLHF
TGTGCCACCAGCAGTAATTCACCCCTCCACTTT
>TRBJ1-1|many|TRBV7-9|TRBD1
CASSLLDRVGGEAFF
TGTGCCAGCAGCTTACTCGACAGGGTAGGAGGTGAAGCTTTCTTT
>TRBJ1-1|many|TRBV2|.
CASRIQNTEAFF
TGTGCCAGCAGGATTCAGAACACTGAAGCTTTCTTT
>TRBJ1-2|many|TRBV19|.
CASTLRNRASNYGYTF
TGTGCCAGTACCCTACGCAACCGGGCCTCTAACTATGGCTACACCTTC
>TRBJ2-2|few|TRBV12-3/TRBV12-4|.
CASSLGGANTGELFF
TGTGCCAGCAGTTTAGGAGGGGCCAACACCGGGGAGCTGTTTTTT